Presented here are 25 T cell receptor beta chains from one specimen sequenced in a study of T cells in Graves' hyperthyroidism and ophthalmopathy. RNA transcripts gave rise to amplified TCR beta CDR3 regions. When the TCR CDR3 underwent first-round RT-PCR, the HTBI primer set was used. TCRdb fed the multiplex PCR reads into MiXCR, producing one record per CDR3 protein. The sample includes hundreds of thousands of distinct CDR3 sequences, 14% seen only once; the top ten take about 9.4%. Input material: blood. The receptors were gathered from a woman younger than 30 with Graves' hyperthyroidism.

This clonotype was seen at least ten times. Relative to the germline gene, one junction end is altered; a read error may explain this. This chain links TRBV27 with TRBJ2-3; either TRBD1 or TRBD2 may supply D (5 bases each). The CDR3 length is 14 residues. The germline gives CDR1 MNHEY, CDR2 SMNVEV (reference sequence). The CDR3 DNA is TGTGCTTCTGCCCGGGGACCTAGCACAGATACGCAGTGTTTT. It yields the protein CASARGPSTDTQCF.

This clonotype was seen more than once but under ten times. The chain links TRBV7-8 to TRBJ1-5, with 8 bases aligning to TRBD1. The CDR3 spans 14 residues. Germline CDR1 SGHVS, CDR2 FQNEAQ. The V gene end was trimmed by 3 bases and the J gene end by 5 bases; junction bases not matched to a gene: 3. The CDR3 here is CASSLDRAYQPQHF. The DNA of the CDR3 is TGTGCCAGCAGCTTGGACAGGGCTTATCAGCCCCAGCATTTT. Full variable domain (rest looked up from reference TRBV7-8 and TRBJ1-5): GAGVSQSPRYKVAKRGQDVALRCDPISGHVSLFWYQQALGQGPEFLTYFQNEAQLDKSGLPSDRFFAERPEGSVSTLKIQRTQQEDSAVYLCASSLDRAYQPQHFGDGTRLSIL.

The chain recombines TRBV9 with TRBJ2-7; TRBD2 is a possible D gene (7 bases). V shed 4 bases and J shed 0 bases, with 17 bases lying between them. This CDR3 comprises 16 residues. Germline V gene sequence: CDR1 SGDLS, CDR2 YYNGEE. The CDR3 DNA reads TGTGCCAGCAGCTTAGGGGCGGGGGCCCGCTCCTACGAGCAGTACTTC. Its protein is CASSLGAGARSYEQYF.

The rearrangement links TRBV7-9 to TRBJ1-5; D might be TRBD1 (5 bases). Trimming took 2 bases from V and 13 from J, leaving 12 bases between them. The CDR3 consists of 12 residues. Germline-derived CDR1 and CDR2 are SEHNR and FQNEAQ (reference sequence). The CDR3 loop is CASSLLQGGQHF. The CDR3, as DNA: TGTGCCAGCAGCTTACTCCAGGGAGGGCAGCATTTT.

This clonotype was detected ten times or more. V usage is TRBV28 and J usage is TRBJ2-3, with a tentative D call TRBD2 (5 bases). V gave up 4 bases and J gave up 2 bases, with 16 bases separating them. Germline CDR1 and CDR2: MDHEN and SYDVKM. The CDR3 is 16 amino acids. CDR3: CASSYGPLVSTDTQYF. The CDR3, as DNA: TGTGCCAGCAGTTACGGTCCACTAGTCTCCACAGATACGCAGTATTTT.

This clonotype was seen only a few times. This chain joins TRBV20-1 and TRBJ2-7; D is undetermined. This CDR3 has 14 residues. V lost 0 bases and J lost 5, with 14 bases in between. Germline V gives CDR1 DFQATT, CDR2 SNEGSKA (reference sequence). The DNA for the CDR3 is TGCAGTGCTAGAGATGCCTTGAGTGTTGACGAGCAGTACTTC. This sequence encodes CSARDALSVDEQYF.

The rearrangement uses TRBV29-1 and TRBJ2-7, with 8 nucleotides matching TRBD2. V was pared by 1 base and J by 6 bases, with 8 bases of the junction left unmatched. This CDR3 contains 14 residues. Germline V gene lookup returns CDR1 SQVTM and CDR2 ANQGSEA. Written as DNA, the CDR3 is TGCAGCGTTGAAGTATCGGGACTAGTGCGCGAGCAGTACTTC. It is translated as CSVEVSGLVREQYF.

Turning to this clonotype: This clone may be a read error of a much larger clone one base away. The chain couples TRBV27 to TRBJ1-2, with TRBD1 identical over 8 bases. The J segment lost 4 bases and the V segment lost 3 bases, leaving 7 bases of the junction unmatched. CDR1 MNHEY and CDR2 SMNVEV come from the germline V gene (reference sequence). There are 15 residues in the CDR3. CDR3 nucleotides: TGTGCCAGCAGTTTGGAAGGACAGGGAAGCTATGGCTACACCTTC. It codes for CASSLEGQGSYGYTF.

CDR3 protein: CASSGSQGGTQYF. As DNA, the CDR3 is TGTGCCAGCAGTGGTTCCCAGGGGGGGACCCAGTACTTC. V usage is TRBV12-3 or TRBV12-4 and J usage is TRBJ2-5; tentatively, D is TRBD1 (7 bases). The CDR3 loop spans 13 amino acids. The V gene lost 5 bases and the J gene lost 7 bases, with 14 bases spanning the gap.

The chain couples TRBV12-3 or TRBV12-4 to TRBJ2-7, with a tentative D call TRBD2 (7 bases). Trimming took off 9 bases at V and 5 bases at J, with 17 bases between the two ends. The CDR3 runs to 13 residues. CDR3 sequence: CASRYLGGHEQYF. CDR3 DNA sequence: TGTGCCAGTCGTTACCTCGGGGGGCACGAGCAGTACTTC.

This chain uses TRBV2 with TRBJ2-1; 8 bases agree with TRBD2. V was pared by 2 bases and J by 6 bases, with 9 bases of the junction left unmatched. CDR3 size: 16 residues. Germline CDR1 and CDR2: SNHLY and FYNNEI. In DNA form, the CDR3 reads TGTGCCAGCAGTGAACGGGGCGGGAGGACGGTCAATGAGCAGTTCTTC. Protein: CASSERGGRTVNEQFF. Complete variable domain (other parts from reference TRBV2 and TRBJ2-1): EPEVTQTPSHQVTQMGQEVILRCVPISNHLYFYWYRQILGQKVEFLVSFYNNEISEKSEIFDDQFSVERPDGSNFTLKIRSTKLEDSAMYFCASSERGGRTVNEQFFGPGTRLTVL.

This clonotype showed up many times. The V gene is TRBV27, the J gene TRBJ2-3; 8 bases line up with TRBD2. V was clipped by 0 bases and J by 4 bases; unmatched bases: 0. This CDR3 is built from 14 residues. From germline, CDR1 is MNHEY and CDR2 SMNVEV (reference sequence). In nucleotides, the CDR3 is TGTGCCAGCAGTTTATCAGCGGGGGCAGATACGCAGTATTTT. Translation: CASSLSAGADTQYF.

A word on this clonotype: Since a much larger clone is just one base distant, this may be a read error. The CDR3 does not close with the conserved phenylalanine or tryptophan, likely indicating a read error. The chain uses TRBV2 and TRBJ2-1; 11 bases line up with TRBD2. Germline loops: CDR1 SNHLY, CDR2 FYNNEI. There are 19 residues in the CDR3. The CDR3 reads CASTKAGTSGSSSYNGQFI. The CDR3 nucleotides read TGTGCCAGCACCAAAGCCGGGACTAGCGGTTCCAGCTCCTACAATGGGCAGTTCATC.

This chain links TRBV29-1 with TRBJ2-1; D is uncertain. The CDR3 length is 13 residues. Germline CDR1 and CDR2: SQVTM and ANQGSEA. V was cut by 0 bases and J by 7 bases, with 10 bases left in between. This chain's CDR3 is CSVEEWVENEQFF. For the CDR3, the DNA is TGCAGCGTTGAAGAGTGGGTTGAGAATGAGCAGTTCTTC.

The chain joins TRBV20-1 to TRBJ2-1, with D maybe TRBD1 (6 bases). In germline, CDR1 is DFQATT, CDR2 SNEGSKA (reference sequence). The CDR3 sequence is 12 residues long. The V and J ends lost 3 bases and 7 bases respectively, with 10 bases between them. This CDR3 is CSASRGGNEQFF. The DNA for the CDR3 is TGCAGTGCTAGTCGAGGGGGAAATGAGCAGTTCTTC.

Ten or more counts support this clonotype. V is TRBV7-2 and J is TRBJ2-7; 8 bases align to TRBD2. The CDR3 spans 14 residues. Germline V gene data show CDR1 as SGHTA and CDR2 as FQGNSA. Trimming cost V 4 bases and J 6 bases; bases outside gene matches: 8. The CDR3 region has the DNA TGTGCCAGCAGCTCGACGGGAGGGCCCTTCGAGCAGTACTTC. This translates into CASSSTGGPFEQYF.

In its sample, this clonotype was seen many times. For the CDR3, the DNA is TGCAGTGCTAGAGGGGGACAGGGGAACTATGGCTACACCTTC. Protein product: CSARGGQGNYGYTF. This sequence joins TRBV20-1 and TRBJ1-2; the match to TRBD1 covers 10 bases. Germline V CDR1 and CDR2: DFQATT, SNEGSKA (reference sequence). The CDR3 has 14 amino acids. Trimming removed 1 base from V and 2 bases from J; junction bases left unmatched: 1.

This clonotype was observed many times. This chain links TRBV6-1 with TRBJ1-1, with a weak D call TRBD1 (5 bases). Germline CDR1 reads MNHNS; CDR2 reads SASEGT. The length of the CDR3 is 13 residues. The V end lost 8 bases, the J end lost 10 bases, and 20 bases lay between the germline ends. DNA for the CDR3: TGTGCCAGCTCTGAGGGGTTCGATATTCCAGCTTTCTTT. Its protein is CASSEGFDIPAFF.

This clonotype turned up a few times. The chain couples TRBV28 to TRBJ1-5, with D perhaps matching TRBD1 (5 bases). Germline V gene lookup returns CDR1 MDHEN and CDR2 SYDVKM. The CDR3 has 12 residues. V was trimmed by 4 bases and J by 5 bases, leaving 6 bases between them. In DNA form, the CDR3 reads TGTGCCAGCAGTTGGGGGTATCAGCCCCAGCATTTT. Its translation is CASSWGYQPQHF. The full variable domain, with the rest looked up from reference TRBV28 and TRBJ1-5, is DVKVTQSSRYLVKRTGEKVFLECVQDMDHENMFWYRQDPGLGLRLIYFSYDVKMKEKGDIPEGYSVSREKKERFSLILESASTNQTSMYLCASSWGYQPQHFGDGTRLSIL.

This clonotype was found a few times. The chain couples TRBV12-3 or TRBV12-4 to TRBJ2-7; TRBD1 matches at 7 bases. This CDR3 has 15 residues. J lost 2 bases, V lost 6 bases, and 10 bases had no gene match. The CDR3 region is CASSPPGGDPYEQYF. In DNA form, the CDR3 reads TGTGCCAGCAGCCCCCCAGGGGGTGACCCCTACGAGCAGTACTTC.

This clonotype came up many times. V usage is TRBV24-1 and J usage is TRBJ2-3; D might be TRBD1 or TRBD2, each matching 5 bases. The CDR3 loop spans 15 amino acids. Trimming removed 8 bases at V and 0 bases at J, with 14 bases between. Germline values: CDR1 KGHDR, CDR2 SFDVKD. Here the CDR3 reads CATKGEGISTDTQYF. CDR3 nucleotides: TGTGCCACCAAAGGAGAGGGGATTAGCACAGATACGCAGTATTTT.

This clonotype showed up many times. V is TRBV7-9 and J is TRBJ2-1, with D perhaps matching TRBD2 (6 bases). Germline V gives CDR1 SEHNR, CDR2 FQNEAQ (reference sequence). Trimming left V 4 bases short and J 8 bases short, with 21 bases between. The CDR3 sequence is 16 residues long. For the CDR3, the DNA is TGTGCCAGCAGCTCACAAGCTAGCGCCCGCCGGGATGAGCAGTTCTTC. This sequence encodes CASSSQASARRDEQFF.

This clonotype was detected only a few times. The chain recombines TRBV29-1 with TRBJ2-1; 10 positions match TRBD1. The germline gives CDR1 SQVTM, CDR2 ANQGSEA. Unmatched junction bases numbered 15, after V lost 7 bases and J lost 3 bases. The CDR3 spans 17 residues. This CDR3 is CSGDRGGDRGFYNEQFF. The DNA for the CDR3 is TGCAGCGGCGACCGGGGGGGGGACAGGGGCTTCTACAATGAGCAGTTCTTC.

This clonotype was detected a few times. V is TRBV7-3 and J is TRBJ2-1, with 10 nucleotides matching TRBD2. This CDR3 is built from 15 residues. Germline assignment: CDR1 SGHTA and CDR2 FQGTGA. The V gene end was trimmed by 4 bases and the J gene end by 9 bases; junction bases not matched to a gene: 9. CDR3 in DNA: TGTGCCAGCAGCTCGCCTAGCGGGGGAAGCGGTGAGCAGTTCTTC. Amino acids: CASSSPSGGSGEQFF.

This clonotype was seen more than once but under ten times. The CDR3 protein is CSAPGTAGEGNEEQFF. CDR3 coding DNA: TGCAGTGCTCCTGGGACGGCCGGGGAAGGCAATGAGGAGCAGTTCTTC. The V call is TRBV20-1, the J call TRBJ2-1, with D perhaps being TRBD1 or TRBD2 (5 bases each). CDR1 is DFQATT, CDR2 SNEGSKA, per germline (reference sequence). V gave up 5 bases and J gave up 10 bases, with 27 bases separating them. The CDR3 loop spans 16 amino acids.